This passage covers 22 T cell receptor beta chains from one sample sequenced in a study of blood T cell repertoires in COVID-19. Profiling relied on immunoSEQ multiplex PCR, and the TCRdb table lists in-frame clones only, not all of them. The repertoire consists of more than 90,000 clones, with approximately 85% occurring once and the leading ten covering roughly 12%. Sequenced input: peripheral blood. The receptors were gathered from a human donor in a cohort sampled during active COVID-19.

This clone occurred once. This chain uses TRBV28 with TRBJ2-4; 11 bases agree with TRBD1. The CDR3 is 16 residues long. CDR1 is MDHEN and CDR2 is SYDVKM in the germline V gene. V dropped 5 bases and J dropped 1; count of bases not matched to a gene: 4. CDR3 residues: CASSRTGGDAKNIQYF. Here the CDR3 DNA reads TGTGCCAGCAGTCGGACAGGGGGCGATGCCAAAAACATTCAGTACTTC.

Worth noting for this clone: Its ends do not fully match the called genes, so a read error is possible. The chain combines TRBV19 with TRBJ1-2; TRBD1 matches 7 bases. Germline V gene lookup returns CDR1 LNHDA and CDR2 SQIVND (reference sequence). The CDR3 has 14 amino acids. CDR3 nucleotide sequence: TGTGCCAGTAGTATGGGGACAGCTAAATATGGCTACACCTTC. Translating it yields CASSMGTAKYGYTF.

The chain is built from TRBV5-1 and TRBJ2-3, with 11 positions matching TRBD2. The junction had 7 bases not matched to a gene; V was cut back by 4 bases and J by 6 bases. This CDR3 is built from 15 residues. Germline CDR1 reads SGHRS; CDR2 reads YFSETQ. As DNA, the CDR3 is TGCGCCAGCAGCCCAGGCATAGCGGGAGGGGATACGCAGTATTTT. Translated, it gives CASSPGIAGGDTQYF.

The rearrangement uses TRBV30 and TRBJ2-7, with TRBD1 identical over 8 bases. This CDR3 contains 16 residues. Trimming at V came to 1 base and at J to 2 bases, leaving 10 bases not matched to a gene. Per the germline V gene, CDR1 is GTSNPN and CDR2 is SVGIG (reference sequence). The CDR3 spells CAWSEVGQGATYEQYF. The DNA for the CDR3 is TGTGCCTGGAGTGAGGTTGGGCAGGGGGCCACCTACGAGCAGTACTTC.

CDR3 region: CASSRDRSSYEQYF. As DNA, the CDR3 is TGTGCCAGCAGCCGGGACAGGAGCTCCTACGAGCAGTACTTC. The rearrangement uses TRBV7-2 and TRBJ2-7, with TRBD1 matching 8 bases. The V gene's germline CDR1 is SGHTA and CDR2 FQGNSA. J was trimmed by 0 bases and V by 5 bases; bases with no gene match: 3. CDR3 length: 14 residues.

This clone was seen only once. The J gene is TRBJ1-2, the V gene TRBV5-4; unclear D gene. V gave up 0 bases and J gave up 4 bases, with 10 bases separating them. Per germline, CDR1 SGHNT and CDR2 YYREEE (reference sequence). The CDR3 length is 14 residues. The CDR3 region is CASSLGPDSYGYTF. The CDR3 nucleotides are TGTGCCAGCAGCTTGGGACCGGACTCCTATGGCTACACCTTC.

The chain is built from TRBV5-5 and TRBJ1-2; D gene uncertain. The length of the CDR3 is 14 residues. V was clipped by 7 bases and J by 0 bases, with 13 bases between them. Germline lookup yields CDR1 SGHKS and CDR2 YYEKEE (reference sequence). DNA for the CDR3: TGTGCCAGCGGCCCCTCGGGGTCTAACTATGGCTACACCTTC. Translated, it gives CASGPSGSNYGYTF.

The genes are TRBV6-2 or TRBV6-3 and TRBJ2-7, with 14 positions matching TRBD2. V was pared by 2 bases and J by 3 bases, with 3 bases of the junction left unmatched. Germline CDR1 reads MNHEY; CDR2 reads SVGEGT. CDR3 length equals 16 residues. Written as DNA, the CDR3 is TGTGCCAGCAGTTACGGGACTAGCGGGAGTTTCTACGAGCAGTACTTC. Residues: CASSYGTSGSFYEQYF.

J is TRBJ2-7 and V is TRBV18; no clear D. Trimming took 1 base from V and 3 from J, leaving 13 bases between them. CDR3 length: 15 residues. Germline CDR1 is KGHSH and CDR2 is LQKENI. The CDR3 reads CASSPRASASYEQYF. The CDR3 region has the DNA TGTGCCAGCTCACCACGGGCCTCCGCGAGCTACGAGCAGTACTTC.

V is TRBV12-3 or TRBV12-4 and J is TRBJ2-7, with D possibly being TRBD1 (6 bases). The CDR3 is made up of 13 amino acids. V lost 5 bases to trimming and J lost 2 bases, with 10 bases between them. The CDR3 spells CASSPSGAYEQYF. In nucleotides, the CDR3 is TGTGCCAGCAGTCCCTCAGGGGCCTACGAGCAGTACTTC.

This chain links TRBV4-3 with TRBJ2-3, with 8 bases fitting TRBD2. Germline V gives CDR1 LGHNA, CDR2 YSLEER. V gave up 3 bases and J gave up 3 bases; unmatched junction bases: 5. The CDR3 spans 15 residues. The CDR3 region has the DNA TGCGCCAGCAGCCACGGAGCGGGAGTGACAGATACGCAGTATTTT. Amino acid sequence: CASSHGAGVTDTQYF.

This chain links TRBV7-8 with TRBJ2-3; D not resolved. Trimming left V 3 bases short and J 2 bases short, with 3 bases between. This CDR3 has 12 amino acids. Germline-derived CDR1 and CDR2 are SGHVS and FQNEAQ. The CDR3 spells CASSFITDTQYF. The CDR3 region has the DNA TGTGCCAGCAGCTTCATCACAGATACGCAGTATTTT.

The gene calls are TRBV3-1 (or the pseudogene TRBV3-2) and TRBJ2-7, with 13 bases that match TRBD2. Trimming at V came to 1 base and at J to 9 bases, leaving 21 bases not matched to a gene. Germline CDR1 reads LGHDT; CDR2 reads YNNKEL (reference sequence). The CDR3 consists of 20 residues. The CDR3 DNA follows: TGTGCCAGCAGCCAAGGGACTAGCGGGAGTCGGGCCACCGTCCCCTCGTGGCAGTACTTC. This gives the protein CASSQGTSGSRATVPSWQYF.

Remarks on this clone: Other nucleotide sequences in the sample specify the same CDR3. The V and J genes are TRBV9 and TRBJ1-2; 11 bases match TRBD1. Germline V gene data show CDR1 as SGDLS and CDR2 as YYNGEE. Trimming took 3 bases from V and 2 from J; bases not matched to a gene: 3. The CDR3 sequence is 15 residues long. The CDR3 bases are TGTGCCAGCAGCGCTTGGACAGGGGGCAACTATGGCTACACCTTC. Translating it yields CASSAWTGGNYGYTF.

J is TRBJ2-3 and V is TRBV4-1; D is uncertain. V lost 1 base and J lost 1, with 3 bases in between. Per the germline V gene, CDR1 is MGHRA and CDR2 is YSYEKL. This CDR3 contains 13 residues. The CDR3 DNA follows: TGCGCCAGCAGCCAAGTAGGCACAGATACGCAGTATTTT. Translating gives CASSQVGTDTQYF.

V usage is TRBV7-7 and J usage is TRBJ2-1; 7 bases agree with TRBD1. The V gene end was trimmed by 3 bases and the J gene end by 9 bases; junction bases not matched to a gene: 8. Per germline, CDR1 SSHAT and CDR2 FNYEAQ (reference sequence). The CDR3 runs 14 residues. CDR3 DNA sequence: TGTGCCAGCAGCTTGGGACAGAGAGTAGGTGAGCAGTTCTTC. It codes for CASSLGQRVGEQFF.

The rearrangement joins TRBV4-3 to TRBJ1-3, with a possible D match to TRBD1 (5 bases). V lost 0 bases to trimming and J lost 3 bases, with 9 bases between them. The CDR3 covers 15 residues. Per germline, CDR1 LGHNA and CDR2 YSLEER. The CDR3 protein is CASSQDTRVGNTIYF. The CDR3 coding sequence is TGCGCCAGCAGCCAAGATACCAGGGTTGGAAACACCATATATTTT.

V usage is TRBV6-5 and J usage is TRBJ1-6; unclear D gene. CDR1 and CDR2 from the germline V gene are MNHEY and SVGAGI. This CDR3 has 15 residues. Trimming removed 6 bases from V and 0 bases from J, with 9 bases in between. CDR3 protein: CASRPQASYNSPLHF. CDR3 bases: TGTGCCAGCAGACCCCAGGCCTCCTATAATTCACCCCTCCACTTT.

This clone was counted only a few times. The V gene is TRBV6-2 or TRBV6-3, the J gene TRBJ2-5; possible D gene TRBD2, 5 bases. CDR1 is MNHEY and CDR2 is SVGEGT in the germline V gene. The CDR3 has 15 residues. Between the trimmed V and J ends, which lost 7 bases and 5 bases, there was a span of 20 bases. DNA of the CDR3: TGTGCCAGCAACCCCGGGATAAGACCACCGGAGACCCAGTACTTC. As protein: CASNPGIRPPETQYF.

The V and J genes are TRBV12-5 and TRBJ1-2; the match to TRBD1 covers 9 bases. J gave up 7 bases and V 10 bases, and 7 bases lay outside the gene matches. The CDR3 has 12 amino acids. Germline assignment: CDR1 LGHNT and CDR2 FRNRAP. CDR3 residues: CATRDRERGYTF. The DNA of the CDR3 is TGTGCTACCAGGGACAGGGAACGTGGCTACACCTTC.

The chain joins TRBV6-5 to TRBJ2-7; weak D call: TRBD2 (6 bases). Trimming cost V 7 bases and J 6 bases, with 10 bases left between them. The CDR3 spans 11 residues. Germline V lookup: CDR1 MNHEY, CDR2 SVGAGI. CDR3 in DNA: TGTGCCAGCACCCTGGGGGGCGAGCAGTACTTC. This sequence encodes CASTLGGEQYF.

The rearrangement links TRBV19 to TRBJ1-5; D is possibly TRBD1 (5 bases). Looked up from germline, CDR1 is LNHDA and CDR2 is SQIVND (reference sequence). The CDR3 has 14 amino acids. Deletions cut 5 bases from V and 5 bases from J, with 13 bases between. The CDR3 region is CASSPGGRYQPQHF. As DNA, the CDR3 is TGTGCCAGTAGTCCCGGGGGACGTTATCAGCCCCAGCATTTT.